This entry lists 12 T cell receptor beta chains sequenced from one sample in a study of early T cells in non-severe SARS-CoV-2 infection. TCRdb independently ran MiXCR on the 5' RACE reads; one entry per CDR3 protein. The data show tens of thousands of distinct CDR3 sequences, 10% to 15% seen once. Sequenced input: whole blood. The receptors stem from an adult who was a healthcare worker with PCR-confirmed SARS-CoV-2 infection or an uninfected control (not recorded which).

At least ten counts were recorded for this clonotype. V usage is TRBV18 and J usage is TRBJ1-1, with 7 bases identical to TRBD1. The CDR3 is 13 residues long. The germline V gene has CDR1 KGHSH and CDR2 LQKENI. After removal of 6 bases from V and 5 bases from J, the junction contained 6 bases not matched to a gene. The DNA for the CDR3 is TGTGCCAGCTCCCCCAGACAGGGAACTGAAGCTTTCTTT. This translates into CASSPRQGTEAFF.

The sample holds many counts of this clonotype. The chain carries TRBV25-1 and TRBJ1-2; D unclear. V gave up 5 bases and J gave up 7 bases, with 14 bases separating them. This CDR3 has 13 amino acids. The V gene's germline CDR1 is MGHDK and CDR2 SYGVNS. The CDR3 DNA follows: TGTGCCAGCAGTCCGCTCTCCTCCCTTGGCTACACCTTC. Its protein product is CASSPLSSLGYTF.

This clonotype has more than one count but fewer than ten. The junction does not match germline at one end; this may be a read error. This sequence joins TRBV7-2 and TRBJ2-2; D not certain. CDR1 is SGHTA, CDR2 FQGNSA, per germline. CDR3 length: 12 residues. The CDR3 sequence: CASSRAAGELFF. CDR3 DNA sequence: TGTGCCAGCAGCCGAGCCGCCGGTGAGCTGTTTTTT.

This clonotype was observed a handful of times. The rearrangement joins TRBV7-2 to TRBJ2-1; TRBD2 aligns across 8 bases. Germline assignment: CDR1 SGHTA and CDR2 FQGNSA. Trimming cost V 5 bases and J 3 bases; bases outside gene matches: 9. The CDR3 contains 16 residues. This chain's CDR3 is CASSRGGTVLYNEQFF. CDR3 in DNA: TGTGCCAGCAGCCGCGGGGGGACCGTTCTCTACAATGAGCAGTTCTTC.

This clonotype was counted at least ten times. CDR3 loop: CASSGSGGTYEQYF. The DNA of the CDR3 is TGTGCCAGCAGCGGTAGCGGGGGTACCTACGAGCAGTACTTC. The chain combines TRBV9 with TRBJ2-7; 9 bases map to TRBD2. After removal of 3 bases from V and 2 bases from J, the junction contained 3 bases not matched to a gene. The CDR3 extends over 14 amino acids. Germline V gene lookup returns CDR1 SGDLS and CDR2 YYNGEE.

V usage is TRBV4-1 and J usage is TRBJ2-2; 8 bases match TRBD1. The CDR3 covers 17 residues. Germline V gene sequence: CDR1 MGHRA, CDR2 YSYEKL. Unmatched junction bases numbered 4, after V lost 0 bases and J lost 1 base. The CDR3 DNA follows: TGCGCCAGCAGCCAAGATACCGGGACAGGGAACACCGGGGAGCTGTTTTTT. Protein product: CASSQDTGTGNTGELFF.

This clonotype has a count of ten or more. This chain connects TRBV12-3 or TRBV12-4 to TRBJ2-4; the D is unclear. Between the trimmed V and J ends, which lost 6 bases and 0 bases, there was a span of 9 bases. The CDR3 spans 14 residues. The CDR3 sequence is CASRGSLAKNIQYF. The CDR3 DNA reads as TGTGCCAGCAGAGGGTCCTTAGCCAAAAACATTCAGTACTTC.

This clonotype has ten or more counts. The rearrangement uses TRBV29-1 and TRBJ1-1; D remains ambiguous. Trimming stripped 7 bases from V and 1 base from J, with 10 bases between. Germline loops: CDR1 SQVTM, CDR2 ANQGSEA. This CDR3 region has 12 residues. This CDR3 reads CSGRTANTEAFF. The DNA for the CDR3 is TGCAGCGGGCGGACGGCGAACACTGAAGCTTTCTTT. Supplemented by reference TRBV29-1 and TRBJ1-1, the full variable domain reads SAVISQKPSRDICQRGTSLTIQCQVDSQVTMMFWYRQQPGQSLTLIATANQGSEATYESGFVIDKFPISRPNLTFSTLTVSNMSPEDSSIYLCSGRTANTEAFFGQGTRLTVV.

This clonotype was observed a few times. The chain employs TRBV2 and TRBJ1-6; D gene uncertain. The CDR3 spans 13 residues. CDR1 and CDR2 from the germline V gene are SNHLY and FYNNEI. The V end was cut by 6 bases, the J end by 13 bases, with 16 bases between. Written as DNA, the CDR3 is TGTGCCAGCAGCGTCGAACGAGACAATCCCCTCCACTTT. Encoded protein: CASSVERDNPLHF.

The table lists this clonotype with a few counts. The chain links TRBV6-5 to TRBJ1-2; TRBD1 agrees at 9 bases. This CDR3 has 13 amino acids. Germline V gene data show CDR1 as MNHEY and CDR2 as SVGAGI. V lost 8 bases to trimming and J lost 4 bases; unmatched junction nucleotides: 5. In nucleotides, the CDR3 is TGTGCCAGCCGGGGACAGGGACGCTATGGCTACACCTTC. Its protein product is CASRGQGRYGYTF.

This clonotype was detected only a few times. The rearrangement uses TRBV7-9 and TRBJ1-5, with D hard to call. Trimming cost V 3 bases and J 0 bases, with 9 bases left between them. Germline values: CDR1 SEHNR, CDR2 FQNEAQ (reference sequence). The CDR3 consists of 15 residues. CDR3 sequence (DNA): TGTGCCAGCAGCTTCCCAAAGGATAGCAATCAGCCCCAGCATTTT. Translating gives CASSFPKDSNQPQHF.

The chain links TRBV7-9 to TRBJ2-7; D is ambiguous. There are 15 residues in the CDR3. The V gene's germline CDR1 is SEHNR and CDR2 FQNEAQ (reference sequence). Trimming removed 1 base from V and 5 bases from J, with 15 bases in between. This CDR3 is CASSLGRAQPHEQYF. As DNA, the CDR3 is TGTGCCAGCAGCTTAGGACGGGCGCAGCCCCACGAGCAGTACTTC.